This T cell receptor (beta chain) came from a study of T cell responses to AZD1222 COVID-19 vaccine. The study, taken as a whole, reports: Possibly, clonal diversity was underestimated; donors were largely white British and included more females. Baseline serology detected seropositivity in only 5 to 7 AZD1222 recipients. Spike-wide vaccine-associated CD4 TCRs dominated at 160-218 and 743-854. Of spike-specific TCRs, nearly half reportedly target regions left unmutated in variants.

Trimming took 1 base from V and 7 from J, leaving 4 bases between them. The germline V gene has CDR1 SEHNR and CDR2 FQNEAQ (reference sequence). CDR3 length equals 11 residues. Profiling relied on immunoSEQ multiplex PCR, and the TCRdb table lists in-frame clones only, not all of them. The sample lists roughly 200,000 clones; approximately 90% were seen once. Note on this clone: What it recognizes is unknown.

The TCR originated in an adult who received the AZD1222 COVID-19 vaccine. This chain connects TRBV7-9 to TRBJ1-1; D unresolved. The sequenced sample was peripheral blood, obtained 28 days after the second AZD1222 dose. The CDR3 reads CASSLEFEAFF. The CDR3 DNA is TGTGCCAGCAGCTTAGAGTTTGAAGCTTTCTTT.